Listed below are T cell receptor beta chains from one sample, sequenced in a study of identical twins. TCRdb analysed the 5' RACE reads with MiXCR anew, one entry per CDR3 protein. The sample includes some 790,000 distinct CDR3 sequences, 18% of them seen just once. The same data also contributed to another study, on T cells expressing NK-cell markers.

The sequencing input was PBMCs. The receptor source for this set is a young woman in good health. The CDR3 runs from the conserved cysteine through the conserved F or W. A D gene is named only where the DNA matches it firmly. Clone size is given for some rows only: seen once, a few or many times, or a class if the clone is expanded.

J | D | length | size | V | CDR3 | DNA
TRBJ2-7 | NA | 15 | NA | TRBV15 | CATSSGRAITGEQYF | TGTGCCACCAGCAGTGGACGGGCTATTACAGGGGAGCAGTACTTC
TRBJ1-1 | TRBD1 | 10 | few | TRBV20-1 | CSAGQVRAFF | TGCAGTGCGGGACAGGTTAGGGCTTTCTTT
TRBJ2-2 | TRBD1 | 16 | few | TRBV4-2 | CASSHPGTGGSGELFF | TGTGCCAGCAGCCACCCCGGGACAGGGGGGAGCGGGGAGCTGTTTTTT
TRBJ1-1 | NA | 13 | NA | TRBV7-9 | CASSLRGTEEAFF | TGTGCCAGCAGCTTAAGGGGAACCGAAGAAGCTTTCTTT
TRBJ2-1 | TRBD2 | 15 | NA | TRBV27 | CAIGTSGAPAHEQFF | TGTGCCATCGGGACTAGCGGGGCCCCCGCCCATGAGCAGTTCTTC
TRBJ1-1 | NA | 11 | many | TRBV6-1 | CASKLNTEAFF | TGTGCCAGCAAGTTGAACACTGAAGCTTTCTTT
TRBJ2-7 | NA | 14 | NA | TRBV20-1 | CSASTRGYSYEQYF | TGCAGTGCTAGTACGAGGGGGTACTCCTACGAGCAGTACTTC
TRBJ1-2 | NA | 13 | many | TRBV20-1 | CSARDRGPGGYTF | TGCAGTGCTAGAGACCGGGGACCGGGGGGCTACACCTTC
TRBJ2-1 | NA | 16 | NA | TRBV6-4 | CASSPTGGSSYNEQFF | TGTGCCAGCAGCCCGACTGGGGGGAGCTCCTACAATGAGCAGTTCTTC
TRBJ1-1 | NA | 14 | few | TRBV3-1 | CASSQAGVGSEAFF | TGTGCCAGCAGCCAAGCAGGGGTAGGTTCTGAAGCTTTCTTT
TRBJ2-7 | NA | 13 | NA | TRBV29-1 | CSVDRAGTYEQYF | TGCAGCGTTGATAGGGCCGGTACCTACGAGCAGTACTTC
TRBJ2-2 | NA | 14 | NA | TRBV6-4 | CASSEWDTTGELFF | TGTGCCAGCAGTGAATGGGATACCACCGGGGAGCTGTTTTTT
TRBJ2-1 | TRBD2 | 15 | NA | TRBV19 | CASSKGGRPYNEQFF | TGTGCCAGTAGCAAGGGCGGGAGGCCGTACAATGAGCAGTTCTTC
TRBJ2-7 | NA | 15 | NA | TRBV6-5 | CASSSTGGAGYEQYF | TGTGCCAGCAGTTCCACAGGGGGAGCGGGATACGAGCAGTACTTC
TRBJ2-3 | TRBD2 | 16 | NA | TRBV2 | CASSGLLAGGTDTQYF | TGTGCCAGCAGTGGATTACTAGCGGGAGGCACAGATACGCAGTATTTT
TRBJ1-3 | NA | 13 | NA | TRBV10-1 | CASSGFSGNTIYF | TGCGCCAGCAGTGGATTCTCTGGAAACACCATATATTTT
TRBJ1-1 | NA | 14 | NA | TRBV20-1 | CSASLRTVNTEAFF | TGCAGTGCTAGTCTGCGGACGGTTAACACTGAAGCTTTCTTT
TRBJ2-5 | TRBD2 | 19 | few | TRBV10-1 | CASSFGWWDRGLEVETQYF | TGCGCCAGCAGTTTCGGGTGGTGGGACCGGGGACTAGAAGTCGAGACCCAGTACTTC
TRBJ2-1 | TRBD2 | 12 | once | TRBV7-9 | CASSPSSGVKFF | TGTGCCAGCAGCCCTTCTAGCGGGGTTAAGTTCTTC
TRBJ2-1 | TRBD2 | 14 | few | TRBV20-1 | CSADGLAGECEQFF | TGCAGTGCGGACGGACTAGCGGGAGAGTGTGAGCAGTTCTTC
TRBJ2-2 | TRBD1 | 16 | NA | TRBV10-1 | CASSPGQATNTGELFF | TGCGCCAGCAGTCCGGGACAGGCGACCAACACCGGGGAGCTGTTTTTT
TRBJ2-7 | NA | 14 | NA | TRBV20-1 | CSAPPAGDLYEQYF | TGCAGTGCCCCGCCCGCAGGGGACCTCTACGAGCAGTACTTC